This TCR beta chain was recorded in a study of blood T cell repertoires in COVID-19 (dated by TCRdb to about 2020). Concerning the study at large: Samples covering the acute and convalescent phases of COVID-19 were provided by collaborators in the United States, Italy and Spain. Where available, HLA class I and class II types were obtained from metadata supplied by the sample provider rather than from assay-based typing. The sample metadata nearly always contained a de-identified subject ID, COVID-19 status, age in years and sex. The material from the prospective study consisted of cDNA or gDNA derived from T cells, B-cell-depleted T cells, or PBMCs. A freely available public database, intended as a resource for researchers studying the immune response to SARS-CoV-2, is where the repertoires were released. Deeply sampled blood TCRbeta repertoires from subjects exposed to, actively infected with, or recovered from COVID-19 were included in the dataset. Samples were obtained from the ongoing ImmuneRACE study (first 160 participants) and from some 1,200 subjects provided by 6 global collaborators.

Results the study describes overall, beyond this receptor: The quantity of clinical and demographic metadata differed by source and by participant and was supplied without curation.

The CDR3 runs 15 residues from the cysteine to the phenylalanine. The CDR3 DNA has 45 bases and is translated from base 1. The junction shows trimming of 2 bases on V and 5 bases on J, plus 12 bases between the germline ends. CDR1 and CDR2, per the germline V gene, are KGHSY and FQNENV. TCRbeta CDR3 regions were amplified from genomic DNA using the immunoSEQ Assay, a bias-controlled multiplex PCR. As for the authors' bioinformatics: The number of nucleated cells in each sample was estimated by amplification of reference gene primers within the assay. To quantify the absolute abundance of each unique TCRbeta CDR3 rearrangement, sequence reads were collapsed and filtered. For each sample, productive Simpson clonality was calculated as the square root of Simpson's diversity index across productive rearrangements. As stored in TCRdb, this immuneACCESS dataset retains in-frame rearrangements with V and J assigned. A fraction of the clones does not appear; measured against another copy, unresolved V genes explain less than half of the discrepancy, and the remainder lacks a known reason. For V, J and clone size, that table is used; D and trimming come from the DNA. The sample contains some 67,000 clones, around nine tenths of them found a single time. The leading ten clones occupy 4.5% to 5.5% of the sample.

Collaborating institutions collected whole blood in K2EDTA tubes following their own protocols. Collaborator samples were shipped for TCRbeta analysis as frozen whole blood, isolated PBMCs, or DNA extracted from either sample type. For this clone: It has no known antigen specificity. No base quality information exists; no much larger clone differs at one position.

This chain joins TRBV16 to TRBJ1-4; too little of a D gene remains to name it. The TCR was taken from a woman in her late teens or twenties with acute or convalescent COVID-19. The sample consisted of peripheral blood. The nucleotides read TGTGCCAGCAGCCAAGTATTGCGGTCCAATGAAAAACTGTTTTTT. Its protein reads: CASSQVLRSNEKLFF.